This TCR beta chain derives from a study of CD8 T cells in Susac syndrome. Study results and caveats: Maximal CD8+ clonal expansion in Susac was observed within TEMRA cells and among active patients.

With random hexamers, roughly 0.45 to 1 ug RNA was reverse transcribed. TCRdb re-derived calls from the immunoSEQ multiplex PCR reads in MiXCR, one entry per CDR3 protein. The sample carries around 69,000 distinct CDR3 sequences, approximately 95% recorded once. Looked up from germline, CDR1 is MNHEY and CDR2 is SVGEGT. This CDR3 has 14 residues. J was trimmed by 8 bases and V by 10 bases; bases with no gene match: 13. A word on this clonotype: The antigen is not known.

This receptor was identified in a human donor with Susac syndrome. The source material was CD8+ T cells from PBMCs. V is TRBV6-2 or TRBV6-3 and J is TRBJ2-1; 8 nucleotides align to TRBD2. This CDR3 reads CATSGGPLSYEQFF. The CDR3 nucleotides read TGTGCCACCTCGGGAGGGCCATTATCCTATGAGCAGTTCTTC.